A single sample is the source of the 26 T cell receptor beta chains below, sequenced in a study of control samples from healthy donors and cancer patients. Repertoires were generated with immunoSEQ multiplex PCR, while TCRdb's copy carries only in-frame clones and drops some. The sample carries about 95,000 clones, 88% recorded once. Sequencing used blood. These receptors were obtained from a woman between 70 and 85 years old in good health.

The chain combines TRBV5-1 with TRBJ2-1; 7 bases are shared with TRBD1. Losses at the gene ends were 2 bases for V and 4 bases for J; bases not matched to a gene: 6. CDR1 is SGHRS, CDR2 YFSETQ, per germline. This CDR3 has 15 amino acids. CDR3 amino acids: CASSFEGASYNEQFF. CDR3 nucleotides: TGCGCCAGCAGCTTTGAGGGGGCCTCATACAATGAGCAGTTCTTC.

The chain recombines TRBV19 with TRBJ1-1; D is uncertain. Trimming took 7 bases from V and 2 from J, leaving 5 bases between them. The CDR3 is 11 amino acids. CDR1 LNHDA and CDR2 SQIVND come from the germline V gene (reference sequence). The DNA for the CDR3 is TGTGCCAGTACCCATAACACTGAAGCTTTCTTT. This encodes CASTHNTEAFF.

The chain carries TRBV2 and TRBJ2-1; the match to TRBD2 covers 15 bases. The ends lost 8 bases at V and 4 bases at J; junction bases unmatched: 6. CDR3 length equals 16 residues. Looked up from germline, CDR1 is SNHLY and CDR2 is FYNNEI. CDR3 in DNA: TGTGCCAGCGGCTATGGGACTAGCGGGAGGTACAATGAGCAGTTCTTC. Translated, it gives CASGYGTSGRYNEQFF.

J is TRBJ1-2 and V is TRBV4-2; D gene ambiguous. Germline V gene data show CDR1 as LGHNA and CDR2 as YNFKEQ. The germline V and J ends were trimmed by 0 bases and 8 bases, with 19 bases remaining between them. CDR3 length: 16 residues. The CDR3, as DNA: TGTGCCAGCAGCCAAGACTTCCGGGAAACCGCTATAGGCTACACCTTC. Translating it yields CASSQDFRETAIGYTF.

This clone was recorded only once. The CDR3 protein is CASSQGPGLAGVNEQFF. The CDR3, as DNA: TGTGCCAGCAGCCAAGGGCCAGGACTAGCGGGGGTAAATGAGCAGTTCTTC. The chain couples TRBV3-1 (or the pseudogene TRBV3-2) to TRBJ2-1; 13 bases are a match to TRBD2. The CDR3 covers 17 residues. Germline V CDR1 and CDR2: LGHDT, YNNKEL (reference sequence). J lost 7 bases, V lost 1 base, and 7 bases had no gene match.

The gene calls are TRBV3-1 (or the pseudogene TRBV3-2) and TRBJ1-1; D unresolved. The germline CDR1 and CDR2 sequences are LGHDT and YNNKEL (reference sequence). The CDR3 has 14 residues. Between the trimmed V and J ends, which lost 4 bases and 4 bases, there was a span of 13 bases. For the CDR3, the DNA is TGTGCCAGCAGCCCAAGAGTAAAGGGCACTGAAGCTTTCTTT. This encodes CASSPRVKGTEAFF.

This chain links TRBV10-2 with TRBJ1-6; D perhaps matches TRBD1 (6 bases). This CDR3 comprises 15 residues. Germline-derived CDR1 and CDR2 are WSHSY and SAAADI. V lost 7 bases, J lost 9 bases, and 19 bases lay in between. CDR3 sequence (DNA): TGCGCCAGCACCACAAGTAGGGACAAAAGTTCACCCCTCCACTTT. Amino acid sequence: CASTTSRDKSSPLHF.

The rearrangement joins TRBV4-2 to TRBJ1-4; D unclear. Deletions cut 0 bases from V and 4 bases from J, with 12 bases between. Germline CDR1 is LGHNA and CDR2 is YNFKEQ. The CDR3 is 16 amino acids. The CDR3 bases are TGTGCCAGCAGCCAAGACCCGGGATCCCTTAATGAAAAACTGTTTTTT. Its protein product is CASSQDPGSLNEKLFF.

This clone is a singleton in its sample. The chain couples TRBV7-2 to TRBJ1-2; a weak D match, TRBD1 (6 bases). CDR1 and CDR2 from the germline V gene are SGHTA and FQGNSA. The V end was cut by 4 bases, the J end by 2 bases, with 17 bases between. The CDR3 is 16 amino acids. Written as DNA, the CDR3 is TGTGCCAGCAGCTCTCCGGACAGATTAGGGAACTATGGCTACACCTTC. Translation gives CASSSPDRLGNYGYTF. The full variable domain, completed using reference TRBV7-2 and TRBJ1-2, is GAGVSQSPSNKVTEKGKDVELRCDPISGHTALYWYRQSLGQGLEFLIYFQGNSAPDKSGLPSDRFSAERTGGSVSTLTIQRTQQEDSAVYLCASSSPDRLGNYGYTFGSGTRLTVV.

The chain joins TRBV19 to TRBJ1-1, with D possibly being TRBD1 (5 bases). Germline V gene lookup returns CDR1 LNHDA and CDR2 SQIVND (reference sequence). V shed 3 bases and J shed 5 bases, with 13 bases lying between them. This CDR3 is 14 amino acids long. CDR3 in DNA: TGTGCCAGTAGTATCGAACTACGGGGGACTGAAGCTTTCTTT. Its protein is CASSIELRGTEAFF.

The V call is TRBV6-1, the J call TRBJ1-2; TRBD1 agrees at 8 bases. The CDR3 covers 17 residues. In germline, CDR1 is MNHNS, CDR2 SASEGT. V shed 2 bases and J 4 bases; nucleotides not matched to a gene: 12. CDR3 DNA sequence: TGTGCCAGCAGTGAATGGCAGGGGGCATCGGGCCTCTATGGCTACACCTTC. It translates to CASSEWQGASGLYGYTF.

The chain recombines TRBV7-3 with TRBJ2-1; D is unresolved. From germline, CDR1 is SGHTA and CDR2 FQGTGA. CDR3 length: 16 amino acids. Trimming took off 7 bases at V and 12 bases at J, with 28 bases between the two ends. CDR3 residues: CASIRSGWGYETGQFF. The CDR3 DNA reads as TGTGCCAGCATCCGATCTGGTTGGGGTTACGAGACTGGGCAGTTCTTC.

This clone has just a few counts. The rearrangement uses TRBV2 and TRBJ1-5, with 8 bases identical to TRBD1. The CDR3 sequence is 15 residues long. CDR1 is SNHLY and CDR2 is FYNNEI in the germline V gene. V shed 7 bases and J 7 bases; nucleotides not matched to a gene: 12. CDR3 in DNA: TGTGCCAGCAACTACCGACCAGGGGGCGGACAGCCCCAGCATTTT. Its translation: CASNYRPGGGQPQHF.

This clone has a handful of counts. The chain uses TRBV3-1 (or the pseudogene TRBV3-2) and TRBJ2-7, with TRBD2 as a possible D gene (6 bases). The CDR3 is made up of 14 amino acids. Trimming removed 0 bases from V and 3 bases from J, with 9 bases in between. Germline CDR1 LGHDT, CDR2 YNNKEL (reference sequence). The CDR3 DNA reads TGTGCCAGCAGCCAAGATGTAGCGGTCTACGAGCAGTACTTC. Its translation: CASSQDVAVYEQYF.

The chain combines TRBV28 with TRBJ1-2; D is uncertain. This CDR3 has 11 residues. Germline loops: CDR1 MDHEN, CDR2 SYDVKM. V lost 5 bases and J lost 2, with 3 bases in between. DNA of the CDR3: TGTGCCAGCAGTCCGAACTATGGCTACACCTTC. It is translated as CASSPNYGYTF.

This sequence joins TRBV7-9 and TRBJ2-1, with D uncertain. Germline V CDR1 and CDR2: SEHNR, FQNEAQ (reference sequence). Deletions cut 2 bases from V and 0 bases from J, with 11 bases between. The CDR3 is made up of 16 amino acids. CDR3 bases: TGTGCCAGCAGCTTAATCGAGTGGGCCTCCTACAATGAGCAGTTCTTC. It translates to CASSLIEWASYNEQFF.

The chain links TRBV29-1 to TRBJ2-1; possible D gene TRBD1, 7 bases. Deletions cut 3 bases from V and 6 bases from J, with 15 bases between. This CDR3 is 14 amino acids long. Germline CDR1 and CDR2: SQVTM and ANQGSEA. CDR3 DNA sequence: TGCAGCGTTGATACGCCCAGGGGGGTCAATGAGCAGTTCTTC. Encoded protein: CSVDTPRGVNEQFF.

The chain uses TRBV9 and TRBJ2-1; 10 bases match TRBD2. V dropped 2 bases and J dropped 5; count of bases not matched to a gene: 4. CDR1 is SGDLS and CDR2 is YYNGEE in the germline V gene. The CDR3 runs 15 residues. The CDR3 loop is CASSVGTSANNEQFF. Here the CDR3 DNA reads TGTGCCAGCAGCGTGGGGACTAGCGCCAACAATGAGCAGTTCTTC. The complete variable domain, with remaining parts taken from reference TRBV9 and TRBJ2-1, reads DSGVTQTPKHLITATGQRVTLRCSPRSGDLSVYWYQQSLDQGLQFLIQYYNGEERAKGNILERFSAQQFPDLHSELNLSSLELGDSALYFCASSVGTSANNEQFFGPGTRLTVL.

J is TRBJ1-2 and V is TRBV10-3; possibly TRBD1 for D (5 bases). CDR1 ENHRY and CDR2 SYGVKD come from the germline V gene. The V end lost 6 bases, the J end lost 5 bases, and 10 bases lay between the germline ends. The CDR3 totals 12 residues. The CDR3 nucleotides are TGTGCCATCAGGGGTCAGGGATATGGCTACACCTTC. This encodes CAIRGQGYGYTF.

The genes are TRBV7-2 and TRBJ2-7; the match to TRBD2 covers 10 bases. The CDR3 is made up of 17 amino acids. Germline V gene lookup returns CDR1 SGHTA and CDR2 FQGNSA. V gave up 4 bases and J gave up 4 bases; unmatched junction bases: 13. The CDR3 sequence: CASSSPSSGGPRYEQYF. CDR3 DNA: TGTGCCAGCAGCTCCCCCTCTAGCGGGGGCCCTCGATACGAGCAGTACTTC.

The CDR3 sequence: CASSLGQTNTEAFF. Written as DNA, the CDR3 is TGTGCCAGCAGCTTAGGACAGACGAACACTGAAGCTTTCTTT. The J gene is TRBJ1-1, the V gene TRBV7-6; TRBD1 might be the D (5 bases). Trimming took off 1 base at V and 1 base at J, with 7 bases between the two ends. The CDR3 is 14 amino acids. Germline assignment: CDR1 SGHVS and CDR2 FNYEAQ.

This clone showed up just once. The chain combines TRBV29-1 with TRBJ2-1; 11 nucleotides align to TRBD2. In germline, CDR1 is SQVTM, CDR2 ANQGSEA. The J segment lost 7 bases and the V segment lost 2 bases, leaving 4 bases of the junction unmatched. CDR3 length equals 14 residues. The CDR3 nucleotides read TGCAGCGTTGAAATAAGACTAGCGGGAAATGAGCAGTTCTTC. It translates to CSVEIRLAGNEQFF.

This clone was recorded only once. This rearrangement joins TRBV3-1 (or the pseudogene TRBV3-2) to TRBJ2-3; 8 bases align to TRBD2. The junction had 13 bases not matched to a gene; V was cut back by 4 bases and J by 1 base. Germline V gene sequence: CDR1 LGHDT, CDR2 YNNKEL (reference sequence). This CDR3 has 18 amino acids. CDR3 in DNA: TGTGCCAGCAGCCGCGGCCGACTAGCGTCTTCGGGCACAGATACGCAGTATTTT. This gives the protein CASSRGRLASSGTDTQYF.

The genes are TRBV7-8 and TRBJ2-1; tentative D call: TRBD1 (7 bases). This CDR3 is built from 17 residues. Between the trimmed V and J ends, which lost 5 bases and 3 bases, there was a span of 20 bases. Germline CDR1 SGHVS, CDR2 FQNEAQ. DNA of the CDR3: TGTGCCAGCAGCCGATACCAAATCAGGGGGGACTACAATGAGCAGTTCTTC. It codes for CASSRYQIRGDYNEQFF.

The rearrangement links TRBV6-6 to TRBJ1-5; D is unclear. CDR1 and CDR2 (germline): MNHNY, SVGAGI (reference sequence). The CDR3 is made up of 13 amino acids. The germline V and J ends were trimmed by 2 bases and 7 bases, with 9 bases remaining between them. As DNA, the CDR3 is TGTGCCAGCAGTTACACGGGTCGCCAGCCCCAGCATTTT. Its protein is CASSYTGRQPQHF.

V gene TRBV5-6 combines with J gene TRBJ2-7; TRBD1 is a possible D gene (6 bases). The CDR3 has 15 residues. Trimming stripped 4 bases from V and 3 bases from J, with 17 bases between. The germline V gene has CDR1 SGHDT and CDR2 YYEEEE. Here the CDR3 DNA reads TGTGCCAGCAGCCGTACAGGGACGTTGCACTACGAGCAGTACTTC. This translates into CASSRTGTLHYEQYF.